The next 10 T cell receptor beta chains were all read from a single sample in a study of blood T cell repertoires in COVID-19. The table came from immunoSEQ multiplex PCR; TCRdb's copy has only in-frame clones and leaves some out. The table records around 94,000 clones, 84% of them present only once. The specimen was peripheral blood. The receptors stem from a man aged 35 to 55 with active or convalescent COVID-19.

The V and J genes are TRBV6-6 and TRBJ2-5; D uncertain. Germline assignment: CDR1 MNHNY and CDR2 SVGAGI (reference sequence). The CDR3 is 13 amino acids. The V gene lost 2 bases and the J gene lost 1 base, with 5 bases spanning the gap. The CDR3: CASSYHTQETQYF. The CDR3 DNA reads as TGTGCCAGCAGTTACCACACCCAAGAGACCCAGTACTTC.

V and J are TRBV19 and TRBJ1-6; TRBD1 matches at 7 bases. The V and J ends lost 4 bases and 6 bases, in that order; junction bases with no gene match: 3. This CDR3 contains 14 residues. Germline V CDR1 and CDR2: LNHDA, SQIVND (reference sequence). CDR3 protein: CASSRDSPNSPLHF. CDR3 in DNA: TGTGCCAGTAGTAGGGACAGTCCTAATTCACCCCTCCACTTT.

The chain couples TRBV7-2 to TRBJ2-3; maybe TRBD2 (5 bases). Germline CDR1 is SGHTA and CDR2 is FQGNSA. This CDR3 has 15 residues. V was pared by 3 bases and J by 3 bases, with 13 bases between. As DNA, the CDR3 is TGTGCCAGCAGCTTTTCGGGATCCACAACAGATACGCAGTATTTT. Protein: CASSFSGSTTDTQYF.

This clone was seen more than once but under ten times. The gene calls are TRBV7-3 and TRBJ1-3; D ambiguous. V gave up 2 bases and J gave up 3 bases, with 8 bases separating them. Germline V gene lookup returns CDR1 SGHTA and CDR2 FQGTGA. This CDR3 region has 14 residues. The CDR3 coding sequence is TGTGCCAGCAGCTTATCGGGTATTGGAAACACCATATATTTT. It codes for CASSLSGIGNTIYF. Complete variable domain (other parts from reference TRBV7-3 and TRBJ1-3): GAGVSQTPSNKVTEKGKYVELRCDPISGHTALYWYRQSLGQGPEFLIYFQGTGAADDSGLPNDRFFAVRPEGSVSTLKIQRTERGDSAVYLCASSLSGIGNTIYFGEGSWLTVV.

The chain couples TRBV7-6 to TRBJ2-6, with a possible D match to TRBD1 (5 bases). The CDR3 loop spans 17 amino acids. CDR1 SGHVS and CDR2 FNYEAQ come from the germline V gene. The V end lost 2 bases, the J end lost 0 bases, and 11 bases lay between the germline ends. The CDR3 DNA sequence: TGTGCCAGCAGCTTAAGTGGACAAGACTCTGGGGCCAACGTCCTGACTTTC. It codes for CASSLSGQDSGANVLTF.

This clone was observed a single time. The J gene is TRBJ2-2, the V gene TRBV10-3; TRBD2 matches 7 bases. V was clipped by 10 bases and J by 0 bases; unmatched bases: 5. Germline CDR1 reads ENHRY; CDR2 reads SYGVKD. The CDR3 is made up of 14 amino acids. The CDR3 sequence is CASVGGTNTGELFF. In DNA form, the CDR3 reads TGTGCCAGCGTCGGGGGGACGAACACCGGGGAGCTGTTTTTT.

The chain combines TRBV12-5 with TRBJ1-4; the D is unclear. The CDR3 is 16 residues long. The ends were cut back, 0 bases at V and 0 bases at J, with 8 bases in the middle. Per germline, CDR1 LGHNT and CDR2 FRNRAP. The CDR3 here is CASGLVLGATNEKLFF. CDR3 DNA: TGTGCTAGTGGTTTGGTACTCGGTGCAACTAATGAAAAACTGTTTTTT. Full variable domain (remainder filled in from reference TRBV12-5 and TRBJ1-4): DARVTQTPRHKVTEMGQEVTMRCQPILGHNTVFWYRQTMMQGLELLAYFRNRAPLDDSGMPKDRFSAEMPDATLATLKIQPSEPRDSAVYFCASGLVLGATNEKLFFGSGTQLSVL.

This clone was found once. This sequence joins TRBV7-2 and TRBJ1-2, with TRBD1 matching over 8 bases. Germline lookup yields CDR1 SGHTA and CDR2 FQGNSA. V gave up 4 bases and J gave up 2 bases; unmatched junction bases: 3. This CDR3 comprises 14 residues. CDR3 sequence: CASSSGQGNYGYTF. In DNA form, the CDR3 reads TGTGCCAGCAGCTCCGGACAGGGCAACTATGGCTACACCTTC.

V gene TRBV18 combines with J gene TRBJ1-1; 9 nucleotides align to TRBD1. This CDR3 has 14 amino acids. Unmatched junction bases numbered 5, after V lost 3 bases and J lost 6 bases. Per germline, CDR1 KGHSH and CDR2 LQKENI. CDR3 DNA: TGTGCCAGCTCACCGGGGACAGGGCGCGCTGAAGCTTTCTTT. Protein sequence: CASSPGTGRAEAFF.

This chain uses TRBV15 with TRBJ1-5; D perhaps matches TRBD1 (5 bases). Germline CDR1 and CDR2: LNHNV and YYDKDF (reference sequence). There are 14 residues in the CDR3. V lost 5 bases and J lost 9, with 17 bases in between. The CDR3 DNA follows: TGTGCCACCAGCTCGCGGGGCGAATTAGTGCCCCAGCATTTT. Its translation is CATSSRGELVPQHF.